The 23 T cell receptor beta chains given below trace back to one sample, sequenced in a study of T-cell reconstitution after alpha-beta-depleted transplantation in children. Unique molecular identifiers were incorporated into the prepared TCRbeta library. TCRdb processed the PCR reads anew with MiXCR; each CDR3 protein has one entry. The table records about 110,000 distinct CDR3 sequences, around 6.4% of them present only once. The sample in question was PBMCs, mostly from graft donor cells, obtained 360 days after TCRalphabeta/CD19-depleted stem cell transplant. These receptors were obtained from a male patient between 2 and 15 years old who had a stem cell transplant for acute lymphoblastic leukemia, so the T cells may come from the graft donor.

This clonotype was picked up many times. V usage is TRBV12-3 or TRBV12-4 and J usage is TRBJ2-1; TRBD2 agrees at 8 bases. The CDR3 covers 15 residues. J gave up 4 bases and V 4 bases, and 6 bases lay outside the gene matches. CDR3 coding DNA: TGTGCCAGCAGTTCGACTAGCGAACTATACAATGAGCAGTTCTTC. Protein product: CASSSTSELYNEQFF.

This clonotype was detected ten times or more. The V and J genes are TRBV5-1 and TRBJ2-7; weak D call: TRBD1 (5 bases). Trimming left V 5 bases short and J 3 bases short, with 12 bases between. In germline, CDR1 is SGHRS, CDR2 YFSETQ. CDR3 length equals 13 residues. CDR3 sequence (DNA): TGCGCCAGCAGAAGGACAAAAGTCTACGAGCAGTACTTC. It codes for CASRRTKVYEQYF.

Concerning this clonotype: This may be a read error, as it is one base from a much larger clone. J is TRBJ2-1 and V is TRBV20-1, with unresolved D. Germline V gene sequence: CDR1 DFQATT, CDR2 SNEGSKA (reference sequence). This CDR3 contains 17 residues. Here the CDR3 DNA reads TGCTGTGCTAGATCCCCCATAGCCCTTCAGTCCTACAATGAGCAGTTCTTC. Translated, it gives CCARSPIALQSYNEQFF.

There are many counts of this clonotype. The rearrangement uses TRBV28 and TRBJ2-2; no clear D. This CDR3 region has 16 residues. Looked up from germline, CDR1 is MDHEN and CDR2 is SYDVKM. Between the trimmed V and J ends, which lost 5 bases and 0 bases, there was a span of 13 bases. The CDR3 reads CASSPPWGTNTGELFF. The CDR3 DNA reads as TGTGCCAGCAGTCCTCCGTGGGGTACGAACACCGGGGAGCTGTTTTTT.

The rearrangement links TRBV27 to TRBJ2-7, with D perhaps TRBD2 (6 bases). The CDR3 contains 17 residues. With 11 bases removed from V and 4 bases from J, the gap between germline ends came to 30 bases. The germline CDR1 and CDR2 sequences are MNHEY and SMNVEV (reference sequence). CDR3 in amino acids: CASQGRLASSVGYEQYF. In nucleotides, the CDR3 is TGTGCCTCCCAGGGTAGGCTAGCGAGCTCGGTGGGGTACGAGCAGTACTTC.

This clonotype was counted only a few times. V and J are TRBV19 and TRBJ1-1; D not certain. The CDR3 has 13 amino acids. V was cut by 1 base and J by 4 bases, with 7 bases left in between. CDR1 is LNHDA and CDR2 is SQIVND in the germline V gene (reference sequence). The CDR3 nucleotides are TGTGCCAGTAGTATAGGCCTATCCACTGAAGCTTTCTTT. Residues: CASSIGLSTEAFF.

The sample holds many counts of this clonotype. The gene calls are TRBV6-1 and TRBJ2-3; possibly TRBD2 for D (6 bases). CDR1 is MNHNS, CDR2 SASEGT, per germline. Trimming shortened V by 4 bases and J by 12 bases, and 17 bases separated the two germline ends. The length of the CDR3 is 13 residues. The CDR3 DNA follows: TGTGCCAGCAGTGCCCGGAGTAGCGGCGATCAGTATTTT. This codes for CASSARSSGDQYF.

As to this clonotype: A read error may be the cause here, since a much bigger clone is one base away. The genes are TRBV12-3 or TRBV12-4 and TRBJ1-4; D gene uncertain. The CDR3 is 14 residues long. This CDR3 is CASSLTATNEKLLF. The CDR3 DNA reads as TGTGCCAGCAGTCTTACAGCAACTAATGAAAAACTGCTTTTT.

This chain joins TRBV4-3 and TRBJ1-1; D remains ambiguous. V was trimmed by 0 bases and J by 6 bases, leaving 14 bases between them. CDR1 is LGHNA, CDR2 YSLEER, per germline. The CDR3 is 15 residues long. This CDR3 is CASSQDVQPFPEAFF. The CDR3 DNA sequence: TGCGCCAGCAGCCAAGACGTACAGCCCTTCCCTGAAGCTTTCTTT.

There are many counts of this clonotype. The chain recombines TRBV5-5 with TRBJ2-7; D assignment may be TRBD1 or TRBD2 (5 bases each). CDR3 length: 12 residues. Trimming cost V 9 bases and J 5 bases, with 15 bases left between them. Per germline, CDR1 SGHKS and CDR2 YYEKEE (reference sequence). The CDR3 here is CATGSRDHEQYF. CDR3 bases: TGTGCCACTGGGAGCAGGGATCACGAGCAGTACTTC.

This clonotype was observed many times. The chain employs TRBV19 and TRBJ1-2; no reliable D call. CDR3 length: 12 residues. V was clipped by 6 bases and J by 4 bases, with 9 bases between them. Per germline, CDR1 LNHDA and CDR2 SQIVND (reference sequence). The CDR3 sequence is CASSGRAYGYTF. The CDR3 DNA is TGTGCCAGTAGCGGACGGGCCTATGGCTACACCTTC.

This clonotype was counted at least ten times. V usage is TRBV20-1 and J usage is TRBJ2-2, with 7 positions matching TRBD1. The germline V gene has CDR1 DFQATT and CDR2 SNEGSKA (reference sequence). V lost 0 bases, J lost 7 bases, and 2 bases stayed unmatched. There are 13 residues in the CDR3. The CDR3 coding sequence is TGCAGTGCTAGAGAGACAGGGAACGGGGAGCTGTTTTTT. It is translated as CSARETGNGELFF.

This clonotype was counted between two and nine times. The V gene is TRBV6-5, the J gene TRBJ2-7; possible D gene TRBD1, 6 bases. With 2 bases removed from V and 3 bases from J, the gap between germline ends came to 11 bases. The CDR3 extends over 14 amino acids. CDR1 and CDR2 from the germline V gene are MNHEY and SVGAGI. CDR3 sequence: CASSYATGLYEQYF. In nucleotides, the CDR3 is TGTGCCAGCAGTTACGCGACAGGCCTCTACGAGCAGTACTTC.

Ten or more counts support this clonotype. The chain carries TRBV4-2 and TRBJ1-5, with D perhaps TRBD1 (6 bases). V dropped 3 bases and J dropped 7 bases, with 10 bases sitting between them. The germline CDR1 and CDR2 sequences are LGHNA and YNFKEQ. This CDR3 has 13 residues. The CDR3, as DNA: TGTGCCAGCAGCCAGAGGGGGAGGCAGCCCCAGCATTTT. Its translation is CASSQRGRQPQHF.

This clonotype has at least ten counts. This rearrangement joins TRBV4-3 to TRBJ2-7, with a possible D match to TRBD1 (6 bases). V was shortened by 0 bases and J by 3 bases, with 12 bases between the two germline ends. The CDR3 has 15 residues. From germline, CDR1 is LGHNA and CDR2 YSLEER. CDR3 sequence reads: CASSQEQGLHYEQYF. CDR3 bases: TGCGCCAGCAGCCAAGAACAGGGTCTCCACTACGAGCAGTACTTC.

In its sample, this clonotype was seen once. A much larger clone lies one base from this, so it may be a read error. V is TRBV11-2 and J is TRBJ2-5; D ambiguous. Germline lookup yields CDR1 SGHAT and CDR2 FQNNGV. The CDR3 is 14 residues long. The CDR3 loop reads CASSLNYPKETLYF. The CDR3 DNA sequence: TGTGCCAGCAGCCTTAACTATCCGAAAGAGACCCTGTACTTC.

In this sample, this clonotype turned up many times. V gene TRBV9 combines with J gene TRBJ2-6; D gene ambiguous. Germline V gives CDR1 SGDLS, CDR2 YYNGEE. CDR3 length: 16 amino acids. Deletions cut 3 bases from V and 0 bases from J, with 10 bases between. DNA of the CDR3: TGTGCCAGCAGCGGTGGACGTAGCTCTGGGGCCAACGTCCTGACTTTC. Protein product: CASSGGRSSGANVLTF.

This clonotype appeared many times. The chain couples TRBV15 to TRBJ2-7; D tentatively reads TRBD1 or TRBD2 (5 bases each). Germline loops: CDR1 LNHNV, CDR2 YYDKDF (reference sequence). The CDR3 totals 14 residues. V lost 1 base and J lost 6, with 13 bases in between. The CDR3: CATSRVPGSGEQYF. The CDR3, as DNA: TGTGCCACCAGCAGAGTGCCAGGGAGCGGCGAGCAGTACTTC.

The J gene is TRBJ1-1, the V gene TRBV28; 8 nucleotides line up with TRBD1. The CDR3 totals 13 residues. Trimming at V came to 7 bases and at J to 4 bases, leaving 5 bases not matched to a gene. CDR1 and CDR2 from the germline V gene are MDHEN and SYDVKM. CDR3: CASTHRGGTEAFF. CDR3 DNA sequence: TGTGCCAGCACACACAGGGGGGGCACTGAAGCTTTCTTT.

This clonotype has only a few counts. J is TRBJ2-1 and V is TRBV24-1; D remains ambiguous. V was clipped by 3 bases and J by 0 bases, with 11 bases between them. Per the germline V gene, CDR1 is KGHDR and CDR2 is SFDVKD. The CDR3 is made up of 16 amino acids. The CDR3 is CATSDLSRSSYNEQFF. Written as DNA, the CDR3 is TGTGCCACCAGTGATCTTAGCCGGAGCTCCTACAATGAGCAGTTCTTC.

This rearrangement joins TRBV19 to TRBJ1-5; no definite D call. The CDR3 sequence is 15 residues long. Trimming stripped 0 bases from V and 0 bases from J, with 6 bases between. CDR1 and CDR2 from the germline V gene are LNHDA and SQIVND (reference sequence). CDR3 sequence reads: CASSIEGYSNQPQHF. CDR3 nucleotides: TGTGCCAGTAGTATAGAAGGGTATAGCAATCAGCCCCAGCATTTT. The complete variable domain, with remaining parts taken from reference TRBV19 and TRBJ1-5, reads DGGITQSPKYLFRKEGQNVTLSCEQNLNHDAMYWYRQDPGQGLRLIYYSQIVNDFQKGDIAEGYSVSREKKESFPLTVTSAQKNPTAFYLCASSIEGYSNQPQHFGDGTRLSIL.

This clonotype was counted many times. The rearrangement uses TRBV7-2 and TRBJ2-7, with 9 bases that match TRBD1. The CDR3 totals 16 residues. Trimming at V came to 1 base and at J to 4 bases, leaving 8 bases not matched to a gene. Per germline, CDR1 SGHTA and CDR2 FQGNSA. CDR3: CASSLVGGGQGYEQYF. The CDR3 DNA follows: TGTGCCAGCAGCTTAGTGGGAGGGGGACAGGGTTACGAGCAGTACTTC.

This chain joins TRBV29-1 and TRBJ1-1, with D hard to call. The germline V gene has CDR1 SQVTM and CDR2 ANQGSEA. V was shortened by 6 bases and J by 0 bases, with 11 bases between the two germline ends. The CDR3 consists of 13 residues. The CDR3 reads CSVAVRLNTEAFF. DNA of the CDR3: TGCAGCGTAGCGGTCAGACTGAACACTGAAGCTTTCTTT. The full variable domain, completed using reference TRBV29-1 and TRBJ1-1, is SAVISQKPSRDICQRGTSLTIQCQVDSQVTMMFWYRQQPGQSLTLIATANQGSEATYESGFVIDKFPISRPNLTFSTLTVSNMSPEDSSIYLCSVAVRLNTEAFFGQGTRLTVV.